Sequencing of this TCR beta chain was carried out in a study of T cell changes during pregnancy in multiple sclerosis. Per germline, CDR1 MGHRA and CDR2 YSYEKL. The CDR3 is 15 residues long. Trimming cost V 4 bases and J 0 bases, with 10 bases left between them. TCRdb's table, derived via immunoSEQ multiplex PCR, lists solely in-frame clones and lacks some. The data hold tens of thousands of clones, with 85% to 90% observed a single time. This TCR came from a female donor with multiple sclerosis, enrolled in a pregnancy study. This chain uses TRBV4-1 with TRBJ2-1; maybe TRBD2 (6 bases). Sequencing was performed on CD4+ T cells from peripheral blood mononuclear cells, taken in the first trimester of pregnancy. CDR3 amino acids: CASSLASASYNEQFF. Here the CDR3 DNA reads TGCGCCAGCAGCCTGGCTAGCGCCTCCTACAATGAGCAGTTCTTC.